This TCR beta chain comes out of a study of follicular helper T cells after annual influenza vaccination. Study overall: Across the 2013-2014, 2014-2015 and 2015-2016 vaccination seasons, some subjects were resampled.

Time point described: 2015-2016 season, 7 days after influenza vaccination. TCRB sequencing was done at Survey resolution level. TCRdb's copy holds only in-frame clones and misses some; the assay was immunoSEQ multiplex PCR. Here the sample spans roughly 4,900 clones, 83% being singletons. The study's findings and limits: Most later recoveries of Day 7 ICOS+CD38+ clones were ICOS-CD38- cTfh.

The CDR3 sequence is 13 residues long. Germline-derived CDR1 and CDR2 are LGHNA and YSLEER. J lost 4 bases, V lost 1 base, and 0 bases had no gene match. Comments on this clone: Its antigen is still unknown.

This specimen was CXCR5+ CD38- circulating T follicular helper cells from blood, taken 7 days after influenza vaccination. Indicated subset: circulating Tfh, non-naive CD4+CXCR5+PD-1+ (ICOS+CD38+ or ICOS-CD38-). This receptor was identified in an adult who received the influenza vaccine. The chain joins TRBV4-3 to TRBJ1-2; 7 positions agree with TRBD1. In DNA form, the CDR3 reads TGCGCCAGCAGCCAAGGACAGGGCTATGGCTACACCTTC. This gives the protein CASSQGQGYGYTF.